The 16 T cell receptor beta chains listed next were all sequenced from one sample in a study of shared T cell receptors in the human thymus. Using immunoSEQ multiplex PCR, the repertoire was profiled, and TCRdb retains in-frame clones only, with some absent. The sample has hundreds of thousands of clones, 87% seen once. These same data were also listed under a study on human thymus T cells.

The sample consisted of thymocytes. The receptors derive from a boy less than two years old with a congenital heart defect.

The gene calls are TRBV7-9 and TRBJ2-6, with D unresolved. CDR1 is SEHNR, CDR2 FQNEAQ, per germline (reference sequence). The V and J ends lost 0 bases and 0 bases respectively, with 3 bases between them. The CDR3 has 15 residues. The CDR3 DNA is TGTGCCAGCAGCTTAGCCCTCTCTGGGGCCAACGTCCTGACTTTC. Translation: CASSLALSGANVLTF.

The chain employs TRBV5-1 and TRBJ1-2; 7 nucleotides agree with TRBD1. V shed 3 bases, J shed 6 bases, and the junction held 2 bases outside the gene matches. The CDR3 sequence is 12 residues long. Germline lookup yields CDR1 SGHRS and CDR2 YFSETQ. The CDR3 nucleotides read TGCGCCAGCAGCTGGCAGGGGGATGGCTACACCTTC. As protein: CASSWQGDGYTF.

The rearrangement links TRBV11-2 to TRBJ2-7; weak D call: TRBD2 (6 bases). Per the germline V gene, CDR1 is SGHAT and CDR2 is FQNNGV. Trimming pared 5 bases from V and 2 bases from J, leaving 16 bases between. There are 15 residues in the CDR3. The CDR3 sequence: CASSHPGDITYEQYF. The CDR3 DNA is TGTGCCAGCAGCCACCCGGGAGATATTACCTACGAGCAGTACTTC. The entire variable domain, with the rest obtained from reference TRBV11-2 and TRBJ2-7, is as follows: EAGVAQSPRYKIIEKRQSVAFWCNPISGHATLYWYQQILGQGPKLLIQFQNNGVVDDSQLPKDRFSAERLKGVDSTLKIQPAKLEDSAVYLCASSHPGDITYEQYFGPGTRLTVT.

Notes on this clone: Other nucleotide sequences in the sample specify the same CDR3. J is TRBJ1-1 and V is TRBV25-1; D is unresolved. The V and J ends lost 2 bases and 2 bases respectively, with 9 bases between them. CDR1 is MGHDK, CDR2 SYGVNS, per germline. The CDR3 loop spans 14 amino acids. The CDR3 bases are TGTGCCAGCAGTGAAAGCAGGCGAAACACTGAAGCTTTCTTT. Its protein is CASSESRRNTEAFF. The complete variable domain, with remaining parts taken from reference TRBV25-1 and TRBJ1-1, reads EADIYQTPRYLVIGTGKKITLECSQTMGHDKMYWYQQDPGMELHLIHYSYGVNSTEKGDLSSESTVSRIRTEHFPLTLESARPSHTSQYLCASSESRRNTEAFFGQGTRLTVV.

This chain connects TRBV11-2 to TRBJ2-5; 10 bases agree with TRBD2. The germline CDR1 and CDR2 sequences are SGHAT and FQNNGV. CDR3 length equals 18 residues. With 1 base clipped from V and 2 bases from J, the junction kept 10 bases outside the gene matches. The CDR3: CASSLASGAGGPQETQYF. The CDR3 bases are TGTGCCAGCAGCTTAGCATCCGGAGCGGGAGGGCCTCAAGAGACCCAGTACTTC.

This chain connects TRBV4-2 to TRBJ1-1; 10 bases agree with TRBD1. CDR3 length: 15 residues. V lost 4 bases and J lost 3; bases outside the gene matches: 5. Germline CDR1 is LGHNA and CDR2 is YNFKEQ. CDR3 bases: TGTGCCAGCAGCCGCAACGGGACAGGGGACACTGAAGCTTTCTTT. It specifies CASSRNGTGDTEAFF.

The rearrangement links TRBV6-5 to TRBJ2-2; no reliable D call. Germline-derived CDR1 and CDR2 are MNHEY and SVGAGI. The CDR3 spans 13 residues. Trimming stripped 5 bases from V and 4 bases from J, with 8 bases between. CDR3 coding DNA: TGTGCCAGCAGTCGCCTACCCACCGGGGAGCTGTTTTTT. Translated, it gives CASSRLPTGELFF.

The V and J genes are TRBV30 and TRBJ1-2, with 7 bases lining up with TRBD1. Germline V gene sequence: CDR1 GTSNPN, CDR2 SVGIG (reference sequence). CDR3 size: 14 residues. V shed 5 bases and J 4 bases; nucleotides not matched to a gene: 10. In DNA, the CDR3 is TGTGCCTGGGTTCCCGACAGGGCGACCTATGGCTACACCTTC. Protein sequence: CAWVPDRATYGYTF.

The chain combines TRBV15 with TRBJ1-1; TRBD1 matches at 9 bases. The V segment lost 4 bases and the J segment 0 bases; nucleotides outside the gene matches: 9. In germline, CDR1 is LNHNV, CDR2 YYDKDF (reference sequence). This CDR3 contains 17 residues. The CDR3: CATSMVAGTGMNTEAFF. The CDR3, as DNA: TGTGCCACCAGCATGGTAGCCGGGACAGGGATGAACACTGAAGCTTTCTTT.

This chain joins TRBV4-3 and TRBJ2-3; 10 nucleotides line up with TRBD2. The CDR3 runs 20 residues. The V segment lost 0 bases and the J segment 0 bases; nucleotides outside the gene matches: 12. The germline V gene encodes CDR1 LGHNA and CDR2 YSLEER. For the CDR3, the DNA is TGCGCCAGCAGCCAAGATAGTAGGTCTAGCGGGGGCCCCAGCACAGATACGCAGTATTTT. This sequence encodes CASSQDSRSSGGPSTDTQYF.

This sequence joins TRBV4-2 and TRBJ2-5; D call uncertain. Trimming took 4 bases from V and 2 from J, leaving 17 bases between them. CDR1 and CDR2 from the germline V gene are LGHNA and YNFKEQ. This CDR3 comprises 16 residues. In DNA, the CDR3 is TGTGCCAGCAGCCCCCGCGGCCCACGAAAACAAGAGACCCAGTACTTC. This encodes CASSPRGPRKQETQYF.

This chain links TRBV7-2 with TRBJ1-5; TRBD1 might be the D (5 bases). The CDR3 runs to 15 residues. The ends were cut back, 1 base at V and 2 bases at J, with 9 bases in the middle. Per the germline V gene, CDR1 is SGHTA and CDR2 is FQGNSA. Here the CDR3 reads CASSLDQGGNQPQHF. The CDR3 DNA reads TGTGCCAGCAGCTTAGATCAGGGTGGCAATCAGCCCCAGCATTTT. The full variable domain, rest sourced from reference TRBV7-2 and TRBJ1-5, is GAGVSQSPSNKVTEKGKDVELRCDPISGHTALYWYRQSLGQGLEFLIYFQGNSAPDKSGLPSDRFSAERTGGSVSTLTIQRTQQEDSAVYLCASSLDQGGNQPQHFGDGTRLSIL.

This chain connects TRBV28 to TRBJ2-7, with 9 bases that match TRBD1. CDR3 size: 14 residues. The germline V gene encodes CDR1 MDHEN and CDR2 SYDVKM. The J segment lost 5 bases and the V segment lost 5 bases, leaving 7 bases of the junction unmatched. This chain's CDR3 is CASSIGTGIDEQYF. CDR3 bases: TGTGCCAGCAGTATAGGGACAGGGATCGACGAGCAGTACTTC.

The V and J genes are TRBV13 and TRBJ2-1, with D possibly TRBD2 on 5 matching bases. Germline loops: CDR1 PRHDT, CDR2 FYEKMQ (reference sequence). The CDR3 has 14 residues. The germline V and J ends were trimmed by 3 bases and 4 bases, with 10 bases remaining between them. The CDR3 loop reads CASSFETGYNEQFF. The CDR3 DNA reads as TGTGCCAGCAGCTTCGAGACGGGATACAATGAGCAGTTCTTC. The full variable domain, with the rest looked up from reference TRBV13 and TRBJ2-1, is AAGVIQSPRHLIKEKRETATLKCYPIPRHDTVYWYQQGPGQDPQFLISFYEKMQSDKGSIPDRFSAQQFSDYHSELNMSSLELGDSALYFCASSFETGYNEQFFGPGTRLTVL.

The J gene is TRBJ1-3, the V gene TRBV7-9; a possible D gene is TRBD1 (6 bases). The CDR3 has 15 amino acids. The V gene lost 5 bases and the J gene lost 3 bases, with 14 bases spanning the gap. The germline gives CDR1 SEHNR, CDR2 FQNEAQ (reference sequence). The CDR3 DNA sequence: TGTGCCAGCAGCCTAAACAGGGCGGATGGAAACACCATATATTTT. Its protein product is CASSLNRADGNTIYF.

This clone came up once. This sequence joins TRBV18 and TRBJ1-2, with D unresolved. Per the germline V gene, CDR1 is KGHSH and CDR2 is LQKENI. V lost 8 bases to trimming and J lost 0 bases, with 13 bases between them. There are 14 residues in the CDR3. The CDR3 sequence: CASRPNGANYGYTF. In DNA, the CDR3 is TGTGCCAGCCGCCCCAATGGAGCTAACTATGGCTACACCTTC.